What follows describes a single TCR beta chain. Its antigen is not identified. This entry belongs to a study of T cell repertoires in cytomegalovirus infection. Study overall: Well-studied HLA-B-restricted CMV epitopes were used in the study alongside recently identified HLA-C-restricted ones. It was the public TCR beta signatures that indicated both CMV infection and matching HLA type.

Study results and limitations: HLA-C-restricted CMV-specific TCR beta clonotypes were dominant in the ex vivo response. Cumulative frequency (of public TCR beta family members) identified carriers of CMV plus the relevant HLA.

This CDR3 spans 19 amino acids. The V and J ends lost 5 bases and 1 base, in that order; junction bases with no gene match: 17. Germline lookup yields CDR1 SGHVS and CDR2 FNYEAQ. MiXCR, applied by TCRdb to the reads, yields one record per CDR3 protein. The repertoire has 360,000 or so distinct CDR3 sequences, 34% of them found once; the top ten carry around an eighth. The receptor's source is a human donor in good health (CMV status not recorded). Some clones in this sample may be carry-over from other donors' samples. The sequences come from cultured PBMCs, collected from culture after CMV antigen stimulation. The rearrangement uses TRBV7-6 and TRBJ2-1, with TRBD2 matching over 7 bases. The CDR3 here is CASSPSGGRPSRSYNEQFF. In nucleotides, the CDR3 is TGTGCCAGCAGCCCGTCGGGGGGTAGACCCTCCCGGTCCTACAATGAGCAGTTCTTC.